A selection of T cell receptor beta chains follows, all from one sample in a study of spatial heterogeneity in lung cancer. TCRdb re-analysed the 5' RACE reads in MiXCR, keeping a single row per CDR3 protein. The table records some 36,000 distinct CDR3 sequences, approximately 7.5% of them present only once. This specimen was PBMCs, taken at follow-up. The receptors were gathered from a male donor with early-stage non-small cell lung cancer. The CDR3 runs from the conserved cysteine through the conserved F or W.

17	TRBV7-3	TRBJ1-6	CASSQVTGQGRNSPLHF
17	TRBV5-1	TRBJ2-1	CASSLGAAGATYNEQFF
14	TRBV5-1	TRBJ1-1	CASSPDRVGTEAFF
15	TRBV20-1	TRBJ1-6	CSARDEEGYNSPLHF
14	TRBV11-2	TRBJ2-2	CASSSADYTGELFF
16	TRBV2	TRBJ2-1	CASSEASAGVVNEQFF
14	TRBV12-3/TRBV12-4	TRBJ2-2	CASSLRGRVGELFF
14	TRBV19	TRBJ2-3	CASSFSGGTDTQYF
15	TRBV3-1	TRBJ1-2	CASSQVGRINYGYTF
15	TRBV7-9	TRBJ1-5	CASSLDPGSNQPQHF
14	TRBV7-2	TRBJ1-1	CASSLTFAGTEAFF
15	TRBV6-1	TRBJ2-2	CASSAAGGSTGELFF
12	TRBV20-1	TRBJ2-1	CSAGTSGGAAFF
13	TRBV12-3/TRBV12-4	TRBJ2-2	CASSKRNTGELFF
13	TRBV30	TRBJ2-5	CACRQGSAETQYF
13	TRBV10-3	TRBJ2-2	CAIREQVTGELFF
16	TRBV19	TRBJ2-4	CASSPLPSFPDNIQYF
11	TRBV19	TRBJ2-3	CASRRTDTQYF
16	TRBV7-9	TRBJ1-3	CASSLEAGYGGNTIYF